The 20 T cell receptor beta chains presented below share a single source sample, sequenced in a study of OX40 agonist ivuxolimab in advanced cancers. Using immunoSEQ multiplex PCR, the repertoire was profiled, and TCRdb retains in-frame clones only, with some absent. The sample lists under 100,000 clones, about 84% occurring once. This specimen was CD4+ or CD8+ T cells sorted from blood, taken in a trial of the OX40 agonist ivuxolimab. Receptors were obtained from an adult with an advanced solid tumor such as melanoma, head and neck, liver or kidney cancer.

The CDR3 region is CTSSHAGRRYEQYF. DNA for the CDR3: TGCACCAGCAGCCACGCAGGAAGGCGCTACGAGCAGTACTTC. The V call is TRBV1, the J call TRBJ2-7; TRBD1 is the table's D call, not checked against the DNA. TRBV1 is a listed pseudogene. This CDR3 has 14 amino acids.

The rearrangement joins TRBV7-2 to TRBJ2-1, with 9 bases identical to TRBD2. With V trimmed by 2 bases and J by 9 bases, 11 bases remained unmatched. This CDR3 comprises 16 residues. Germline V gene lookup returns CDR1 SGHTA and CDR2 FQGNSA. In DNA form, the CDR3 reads TGTGCCAGCAGCTTATATGCTAGCGGGGTTGGTGTTGAGCAGTTCTTC. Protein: CASSLYASGVGVEQFF. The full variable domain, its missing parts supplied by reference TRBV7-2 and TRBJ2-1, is GAGVSQSPSNKVTEKGKDVELRCDPISGHTALYWYRQSLGQGLEFLIYFQGNSAPDKSGLPSDRFSAERTGGSVSTLTIQRTQQEDSAVYLCASSLYASGVGVEQFFGPGTRLTVL.

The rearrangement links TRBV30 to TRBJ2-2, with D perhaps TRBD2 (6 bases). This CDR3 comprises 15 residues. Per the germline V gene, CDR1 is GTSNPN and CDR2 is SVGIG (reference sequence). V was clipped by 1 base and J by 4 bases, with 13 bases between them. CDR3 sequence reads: CAWSALTSFTGELFF. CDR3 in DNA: TGTGCCTGGAGTGCCCTCACTAGCTTCACCGGGGAGCTGTTTTTT.

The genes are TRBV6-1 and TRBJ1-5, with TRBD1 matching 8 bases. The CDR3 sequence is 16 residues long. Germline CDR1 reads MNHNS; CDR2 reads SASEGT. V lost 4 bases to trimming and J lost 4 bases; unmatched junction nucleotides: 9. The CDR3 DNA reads TGTGCCAGCAGTGGCGGGACAGGCGGGAATAATCAGCCCCAGCATTTT. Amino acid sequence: CASSGGTGGNNQPQHF.

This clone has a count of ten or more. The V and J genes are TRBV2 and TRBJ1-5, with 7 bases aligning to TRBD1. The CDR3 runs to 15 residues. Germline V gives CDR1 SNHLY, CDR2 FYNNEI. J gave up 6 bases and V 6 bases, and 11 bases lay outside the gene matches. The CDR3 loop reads CASSPGQNGIQPQHF. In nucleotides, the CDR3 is TGTGCCAGCAGCCCGGGACAGAACGGAATTCAGCCCCAGCATTTT.

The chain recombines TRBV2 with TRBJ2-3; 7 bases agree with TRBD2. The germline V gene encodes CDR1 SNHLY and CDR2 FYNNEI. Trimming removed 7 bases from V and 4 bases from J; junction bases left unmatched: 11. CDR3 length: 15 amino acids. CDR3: CASKSLGGSADTQYF. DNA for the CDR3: TGTGCCAGCAAATCCCTCGGGGGGAGTGCAGATACGCAGTATTTT.

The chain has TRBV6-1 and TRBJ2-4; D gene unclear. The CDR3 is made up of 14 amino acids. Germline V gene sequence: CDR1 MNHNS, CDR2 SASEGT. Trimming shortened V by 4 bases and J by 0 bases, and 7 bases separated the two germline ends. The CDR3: CASSGSVAKNIQYF. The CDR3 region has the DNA TGTGCCAGCAGTGGGTCGGTAGCCAAAAACATTCAGTACTTC.

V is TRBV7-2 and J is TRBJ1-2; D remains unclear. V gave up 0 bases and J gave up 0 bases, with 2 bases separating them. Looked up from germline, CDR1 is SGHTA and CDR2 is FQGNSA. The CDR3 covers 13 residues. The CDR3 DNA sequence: TGTGCCAGCAGCTTAGCAGCTAACTATGGCTACACCTTC. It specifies CASSLAANYGYTF.

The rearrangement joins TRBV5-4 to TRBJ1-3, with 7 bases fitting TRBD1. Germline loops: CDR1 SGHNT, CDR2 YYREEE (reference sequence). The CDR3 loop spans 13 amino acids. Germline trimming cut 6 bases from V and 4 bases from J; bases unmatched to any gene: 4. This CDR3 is CASKGTVGNTIYF. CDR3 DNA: TGTGCCAGCAAGGGGACAGTCGGAAACACCATATATTTT.

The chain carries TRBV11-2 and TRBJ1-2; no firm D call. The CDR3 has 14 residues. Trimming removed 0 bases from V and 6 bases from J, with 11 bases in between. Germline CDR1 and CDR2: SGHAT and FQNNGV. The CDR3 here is CASSLDDYADGYTF. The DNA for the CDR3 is TGTGCCAGCAGCTTAGATGACTACGCAGATGGCTACACCTTC.

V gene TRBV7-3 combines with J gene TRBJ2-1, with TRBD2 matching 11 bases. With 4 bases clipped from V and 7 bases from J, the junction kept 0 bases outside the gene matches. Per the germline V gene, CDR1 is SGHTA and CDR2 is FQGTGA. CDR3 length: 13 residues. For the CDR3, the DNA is TGTGCCAGCAGCTCTAGCGGGGGGAATGAGCAGTTCTTC. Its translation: CASSSSGGNEQFF.

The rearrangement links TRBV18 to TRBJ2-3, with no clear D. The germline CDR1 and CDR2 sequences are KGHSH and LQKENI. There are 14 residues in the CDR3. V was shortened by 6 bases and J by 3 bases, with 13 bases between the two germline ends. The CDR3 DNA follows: TGTGCCAGCTCGTCGAGGATAGAGACAGATACGCAGTATTTT. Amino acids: CASSSRIETDTQYF.

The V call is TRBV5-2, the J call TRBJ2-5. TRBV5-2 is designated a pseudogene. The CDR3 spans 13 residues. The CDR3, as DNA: TGCGCCAGCAGCCAAGTACCGAAGGAGACCCAGTACTTC. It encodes CASSQVPKETQYF.

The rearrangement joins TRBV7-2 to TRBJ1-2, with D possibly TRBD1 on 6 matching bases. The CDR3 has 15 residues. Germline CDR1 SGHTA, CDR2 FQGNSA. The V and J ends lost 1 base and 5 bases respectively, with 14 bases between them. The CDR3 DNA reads TGTGCCAGCAGCTTAGGGCTGGACAGCAGTTATGGCTACACCTTC. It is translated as CASSLGLDSSYGYTF.

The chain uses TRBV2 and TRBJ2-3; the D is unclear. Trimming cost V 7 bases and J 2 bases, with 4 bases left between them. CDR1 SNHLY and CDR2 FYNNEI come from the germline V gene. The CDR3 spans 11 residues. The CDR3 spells CASTDTDTQYF. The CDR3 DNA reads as TGTGCCAGCACAGACACAGATACGCAGTATTTT.

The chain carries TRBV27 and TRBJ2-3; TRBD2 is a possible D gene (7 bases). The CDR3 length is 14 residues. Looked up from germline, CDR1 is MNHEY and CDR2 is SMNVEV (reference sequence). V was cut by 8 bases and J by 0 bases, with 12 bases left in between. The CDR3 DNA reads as TGTGCCAGCGGGGGCGGGGGAAGCACAGATACGCAGTATTTT. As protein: CASGGGGSTDTQYF.

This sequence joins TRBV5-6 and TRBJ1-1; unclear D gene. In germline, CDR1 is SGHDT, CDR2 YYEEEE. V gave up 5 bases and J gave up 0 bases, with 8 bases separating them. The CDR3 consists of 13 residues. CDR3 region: CASRDSMNTEAFF. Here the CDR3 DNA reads TGTGCCAGCAGGGACTCGATGAACACTGAAGCTTTCTTT.

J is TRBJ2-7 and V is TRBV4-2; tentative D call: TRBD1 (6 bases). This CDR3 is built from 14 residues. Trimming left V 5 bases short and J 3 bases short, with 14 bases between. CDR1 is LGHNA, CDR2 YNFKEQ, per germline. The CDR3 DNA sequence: TGTGCCAGCAGCTTTGCAGGGGTTAACTACGAGCAGTACTTC. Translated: CASSFAGVNYEQYF.

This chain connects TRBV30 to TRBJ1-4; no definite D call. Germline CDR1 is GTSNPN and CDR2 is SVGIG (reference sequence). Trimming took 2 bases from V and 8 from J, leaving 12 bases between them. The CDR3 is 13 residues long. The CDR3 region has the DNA TGTGCCTGGAGTCTCCTTCTCGCGGAAAAACTGTTTTTT. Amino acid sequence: CAWSLLLAEKLFF.

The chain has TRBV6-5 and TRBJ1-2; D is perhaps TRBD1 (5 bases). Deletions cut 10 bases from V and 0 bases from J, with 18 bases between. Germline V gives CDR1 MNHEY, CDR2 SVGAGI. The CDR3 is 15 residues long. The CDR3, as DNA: TGTGCCACCGAGGTCAGGGCCCCTCCTAACTATGGCTACACCTTC. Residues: CATEVRAPPNYGYTF.